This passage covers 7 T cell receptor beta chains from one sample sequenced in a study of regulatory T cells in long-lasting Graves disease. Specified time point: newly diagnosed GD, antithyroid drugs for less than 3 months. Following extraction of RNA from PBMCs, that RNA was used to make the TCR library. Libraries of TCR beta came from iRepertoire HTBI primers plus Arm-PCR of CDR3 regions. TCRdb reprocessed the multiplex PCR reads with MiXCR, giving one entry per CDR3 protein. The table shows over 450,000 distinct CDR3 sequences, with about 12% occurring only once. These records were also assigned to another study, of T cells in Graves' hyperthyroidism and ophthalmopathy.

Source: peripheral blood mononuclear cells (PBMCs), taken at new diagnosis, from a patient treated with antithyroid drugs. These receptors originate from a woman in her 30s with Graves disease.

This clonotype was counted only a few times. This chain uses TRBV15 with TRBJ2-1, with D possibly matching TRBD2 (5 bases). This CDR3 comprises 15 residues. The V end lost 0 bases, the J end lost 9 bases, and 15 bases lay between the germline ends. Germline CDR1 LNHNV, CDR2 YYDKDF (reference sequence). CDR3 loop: CATSREWLAFGEQFF. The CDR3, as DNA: TGTGCCACCAGCAGAGAATGGCTAGCTTTTGGTGAGCAGTTCTTC.

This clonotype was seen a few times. The chain's CDR3 is CASSANLGTGELFF. The DNA of the CDR3 is TGTGCCAGCAGTGCCAATCTAGGTACCGGGGAGCTGTTTTTT. This chain uses TRBV28 with TRBJ2-2; no clear D. This CDR3 comprises 14 residues. The germline gives CDR1 MDHEN, CDR2 SYDVKM. Trimming stripped 5 bases from V and 5 bases from J, with 12 bases between.

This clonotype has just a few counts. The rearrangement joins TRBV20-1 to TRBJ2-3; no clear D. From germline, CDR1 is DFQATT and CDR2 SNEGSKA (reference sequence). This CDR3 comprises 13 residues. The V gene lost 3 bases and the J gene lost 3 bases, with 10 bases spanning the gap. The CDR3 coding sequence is TGCAGTGCTAGCCGGACCGGGACAGATACGCAGTATTTT. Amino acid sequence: CSASRTGTDTQYF.

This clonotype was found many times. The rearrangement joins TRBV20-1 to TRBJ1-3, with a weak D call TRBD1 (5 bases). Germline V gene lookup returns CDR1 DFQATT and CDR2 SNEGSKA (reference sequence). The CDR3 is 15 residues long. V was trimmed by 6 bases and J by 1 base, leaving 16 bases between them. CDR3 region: CSAQRVAGSGNTIYF. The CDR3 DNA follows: TGCAGTGCGCAGAGAGTGGCAGGGTCTGGAAACACCATATATTTT.

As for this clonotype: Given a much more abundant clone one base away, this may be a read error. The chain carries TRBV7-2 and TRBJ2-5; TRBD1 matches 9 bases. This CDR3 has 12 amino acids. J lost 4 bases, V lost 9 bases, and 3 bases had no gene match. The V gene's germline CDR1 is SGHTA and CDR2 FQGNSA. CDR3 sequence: CTSGDRVETQYF. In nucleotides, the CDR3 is TGTACCAGTGGGGACAGGGTAGAGACCCAGTACTTC.

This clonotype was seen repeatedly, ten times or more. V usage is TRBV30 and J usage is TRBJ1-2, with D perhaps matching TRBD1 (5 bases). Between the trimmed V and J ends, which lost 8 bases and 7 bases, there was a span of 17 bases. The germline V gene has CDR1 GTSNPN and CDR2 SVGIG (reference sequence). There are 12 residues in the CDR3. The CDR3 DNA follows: TGTGCCCGTAACGGGGACGGTGGTGGCTACACCTTC. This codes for CARNGDGGGYTF. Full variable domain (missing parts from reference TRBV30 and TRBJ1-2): SQTIHQWPATLVQPVGSPLSLECTVEGTSNPNLYWYRQAAGRGLQLLFYSVGIGQISSEVPQNLSASRPQDRQFILSSKKLLLSDSGFYLCARNGDGGGYTFGSGTRLTVV.

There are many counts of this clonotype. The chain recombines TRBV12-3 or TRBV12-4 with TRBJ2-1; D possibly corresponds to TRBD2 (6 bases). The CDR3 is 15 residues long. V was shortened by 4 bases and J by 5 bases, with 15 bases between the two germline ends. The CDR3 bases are TGTGCCAGCAGTTGGAGGAGGGAAGCGGACAATGAGCAGTTCTTC. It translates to CASSWRREADNEQFF.